This T cell receptor beta chain derives from a study of cytomegalovirus exposure and HLA in healthy donors. Background on the study: Findings of an earlier analysis included 90 million to 120 million unique TCR beta sequences from about 180 million T cells.

About this clone itself: As yet, its antigen is unknown. Other DNA sequences in the sample encode the same CDR3.

The CDR3 totals 14 residues. The V segment lost 3 bases and the J segment 2 bases; nucleotides outside the gene matches: 4. Per the germline V gene, CDR1 is SGDLS and CDR2 is YYNGEE. Study-level points and caveats: For most TCR beta V segments, an earlier analysis put the productive rate at about 87% or about 30% of the time.

Primers for the PCR totalled 60 Vbeta and 13 Jbeta. Only in-frame clones appear in the TCRdb table, and some are missing; sequencing was by immunoSEQ multiplex PCR. The sample's table shows 91,000 or so clones. The chain couples TRBV9 to TRBJ1-2, with 7 bases aligning to TRBD1. Specimen: PBMCs. The clonotype comes from a woman under 40 in good health and CMV-seronegative. The CDR3 reads CASSATGVNYGYTF. The CDR3 nucleotides read TGTGCCAGCAGCGCTACAGGGGTGAACTATGGCTACACCTTC.